The rows below give T cell receptor beta chains drawn from one sample of a study of CD8 T cells in Susac syndrome. MiXCR was run by TCRdb on the immunoSEQ multiplex PCR reads, yielding one entry per CDR3 protein. The table includes roughly 200,000 distinct CDR3 sequences, roughly 94% detected once. What was sequenced was CD4+ T cells from PBMCs. These receptors originate from a human donor with Susac syndrome. The CDR3 runs from the conserved cysteine through the conserved F or W.

v_call	j_call	cdr3_aa
TRBV7-2	TRBJ1-1	CASSLAGSGEAFF
TRBV5-4	TRBJ2-6	CASSLLGPGANVLTF
TRBV12-3/TRBV12-4	TRBJ2-3	CASTAGAQADTQYF
TRBV30	TRBJ1-2	CAWKPDRSIFYGYTF
TRBV7-9	TRBJ1-3	CASSLAPGDTIYF
TRBV28	TRBJ2-7	CASERQHPNYEQYF
TRBV14	TRBJ2-5	CASSHALPGLARETQYF
TRBV14	TRBJ2-3	CASGDRVTDTQYF
TRBV12-3/TRBV12-4	TRBJ1-1	CASSLITGSTEAFF
TRBV4-1	TRBJ2-4	CASSWRPLAKNIQYF
TRBV12-3/TRBV12-4	TRBJ2-3	CASSQKRASTDTQYF
TRBV29-1	TRBJ2-7	CSVQRAYEQYF
TRBV25-1	TRBJ2-3	CASSETSTDTQYF
TRBV6-2/TRBV6-3	TRBJ1-5	CASTSAYSNQPQHF
TRBV6-6	TRBJ2-3	CASNHDTDTQYF
TRBV19	TRBJ1-6	CASTPGSYNSPLHF
TRBV20-1	TRBJ1-6	CSAETPGLGSPLHF
TRBV2	TRBJ1-1	CASSGISTEAFF
TRBV12-2	TRBJ1-1	CASRSPGGSF
TRBV28	TRBJ1-5	CASSYGGGGYQPQHF
TRBV7-2	TRBJ2-1	CASGRGLGNEQFF
TRBV20-1	TRBJ2-7	CSALGTGVYEQYF
TRBV7-9	TRBJ1-1	CASSLAGPEAFF
TRBV5-1	TRBJ2-2	CASSLMLQGTGELFF
TRBV7-2	TRBJ2-1	CASSLRTGNEQFF
TRBV9	TRBJ1-2	CASSAGIYGYTF
TRBV6-5	TRBJ1-3	CASSYAGMDADGNTIYF
TRBV6-5	TRBJ1-4	CASSEGDNEKLFF
TRBV25-1	TRBJ1-2	CASIGTGERGYTF
TRBV2	TRBJ2-1	CASRAREGMNEQFF
TRBV4-2	TRBJ2-2	CASSQDPGADTGELFF
TRBV14	TRBJ2-7	CASSAQGYEQYF
TRBV7-9	TRBJ1-1	CASQVDTEAFF
TRBV30	TRBJ1-1	CAWNLQTNTEAFF
TRBV5-1	TRBJ2-1	CASSLGSDNEQFF
TRBV7-2	TRBJ1-6	CASSLPPGTSGYNSPLHF
TRBV4-1	TRBJ2-7	CASSLPGTTTYEQYF
TRBV20-1	TRBJ2-3	CSARSGGGADTQYF
TRBV24-1	TRBJ2-3	CATSDFARTSGSTDTQYF
TRBV29-1	TRBJ1-1	CSGASGGQAFF
TRBV4-1	TRBJ2-7	CASSQKRSEHYEQYF